This TCR beta chain was sequenced in a study of Ad26.COV2.S vaccination and SARS-CoV-2 variants. The repertoire was sequenced with immunoSEQ multiplex PCR; TCRdb's copy has only in-frame clones and lacks some. Here the sample spans about 350,000 clones, roughly 90% being singletons. CDR1 is SGHRS, CDR2 YFSETQ, per germline. The CDR3 length is 19 residues. J gave up 6 bases and V 2 bases, and 19 bases lay outside the gene matches. The treatment here: around 19 received Ad26.COV2.S at low or high dose, single or two shots; 5 received placebo; per-sample allocation not given. Sampling was performed 63 days after the first vaccine or placebo injection. An Ad26 vector carrying the Wuhan-strain SARS-CoV-2 spike served as the vaccine.

The receptor was derived from a person between 18 and 65 years old who received the Ad26.COV2.S COVID-19 vaccine or a placebo. The chain uses TRBV5-1 and TRBJ2-1; 8 nucleotides agree with TRBD2. The sample here was peripheral blood, taken in a trial of Ad26.COV2.S vaccine versus placebo. The CDR3 loop is CASSFPPTAAGTSGNEQFF. CDR3 nucleotides: TGCGCCAGCAGCTTTCCTCCCACTGCCGCCGGGACTAGTGGCAATGAGCAGTTCTTC.